These 7 T cell receptor beta chains share one sample of origin, sequenced in a study of breast tumors, draining lymph nodes, adjacent tissues. The lymph nodes were axillary draining lymph nodes from breast cancer patients. TCRdb passed the multiplex PCR reads through MiXCR, listing each CDR3 protein once. The sample holds 150,000 to 250,000 distinct CDR3 sequences, over 25% seen once. Sequenced input: axillary lymph node tissue. These receptors came from a female donor with breast cancer. Some clones in this sample may be carry-over from other donors' samples.

A few counts support this clonotype. This chain connects TRBV6-2 or TRBV6-3 to TRBJ2-1; D remains unclear. The ends were cut back, 3 bases at V and 2 bases at J, with 14 bases in the middle. The CDR3 has 16 amino acids. Germline assignment: CDR1 MNHEY and CDR2 SVGEGT. CDR3 sequence (DNA): TGTGCCAGCAGTTATGGGGTCCTAGGCCCCTACAATGAGCAGTTCTTC. Translated, it gives CASSYGVLGPYNEQFF.

This clonotype was detected many times. The CDR3: CASRPYRVENQPQHF. CDR3 nucleotides: TGTGCCAGCAGGCCTTACAGGGTTGAAAATCAGCCCCAGCATTTT. The J gene is TRBJ1-5, the V gene TRBV6-1; maybe TRBD1 (6 bases). Trimming stripped 6 bases from V and 4 bases from J, with 16 bases between. CDR1 MNHNS and CDR2 SASEGT come from the germline V gene. The CDR3 spans 15 residues.

This clonotype was recorded at least ten times. The J gene is TRBJ2-5, the V gene TRBV6-6; the D gene is possibly TRBD1 (6 bases). Deletions cut 2 bases from V and 5 bases from J, with 12 bases between. CDR1 is MNHNY, CDR2 SVGAGI, per germline (reference sequence). CDR3 length equals 14 residues. The CDR3 bases are TGTGCCAGCAGTTACAGAGGGGGTAAGGAGACCCAGTACTTC. Translating it yields CASSYRGGKETQYF.

The sample holds many counts of this clonotype. The chain employs TRBV9 and TRBJ2-1; the match to TRBD2 covers 14 bases. CDR3 length: 16 amino acids. CDR1 SGDLS and CDR2 YYNGEE come from the germline V gene. J lost 3 bases, V lost 4 bases, and 3 bases had no gene match. The CDR3 sequence is CASSLGLAGDYNEQFF. As DNA, the CDR3 is TGTGCCAGCAGCTTGGGACTAGCGGGAGACTACAATGAGCAGTTCTTC.

This clonotype was detected many times. The rearrangement links TRBV2 to TRBJ2-7, with D possibly being TRBD1 (6 bases). The CDR3 covers 16 residues. V lost 2 bases and J lost 0, with 14 bases in between. Germline CDR1 reads SNHLY; CDR2 reads FYNNEI. The chain's CDR3 is CASSEPLWGPSYEQYF. In DNA, the CDR3 is TGTGCCAGCAGTGAACCCCTCTGGGGGCCCTCCTACGAGCAGTACTTC.

DNA of the CDR3: TGCAGCGTTGAAGCTGTAGATGGGGGGGATGGCTACACCTTC. Encoded protein: CSVEAVDGGDGYTF. V gene TRBV29-1 combines with J gene TRBJ1-2; tentative D call: TRBD1 (5 bases). The CDR3 is 14 amino acids. Germline V gives CDR1 SQVTM, CDR2 ANQGSEA. Trimming stripped 1 base from V and 6 bases from J, with 15 bases between.

This clonotype was recorded at least ten times. Its ends do not fully match the called genes, so a read error is possible. The chain combines TRBV6-6 with TRBJ1-6; tentative D call: TRBD1 (5 bases). Germline CDR1 is MNHNY and CDR2 is SVGAGI (reference sequence). The length of the CDR3 is 14 residues. CDR3 sequence (DNA): TGTGCCAGCAGTCACTCGTCCGGGGGTTCACCCCTCCACTTT. Translation gives CASSHSSGGSPLHF.